This TCR beta chain was profiled in a study of shared clonotypes between healthy human individuals. Study-wide points: The represented genetic and exposure-history diversity was limited by the small number of donors. Naive subsets, compared against memory subsets, generally had larger estimated richness values.

Partitioning of CD4+ cells yielded a CD45RA+ naive subset and a CD45RA-negative memory subset. The CDR3 spans 13 residues. V shed 5 bases and J shed 8 bases, with 12 bases lying between them. Germline CDR1 is LNHDA and CDR2 is SQIVND (reference sequence). Data came from immunoSEQ multiplex PCR; TCRdb stores just in-frame clones and leaves some out. The table shows some 2.1 million clones, with 90% to 95% occurring only once. Remarks on this clone: The antigen is not known.

This clonotype originated in a man aged 18-30 years in good health. The chain is built from TRBV19 and TRBJ1-4; D may be TRBD1 (5 bases). The specimen was naive CD4+ T cells sorted from blood. Subset described: CD45RA+ positively selected. CDR3 nucleotides: TGTGCCAGTAGTGGGGGGTCTCGAGAAAAACTGTTTTTT. Translating gives CASSGGSREKLFF.